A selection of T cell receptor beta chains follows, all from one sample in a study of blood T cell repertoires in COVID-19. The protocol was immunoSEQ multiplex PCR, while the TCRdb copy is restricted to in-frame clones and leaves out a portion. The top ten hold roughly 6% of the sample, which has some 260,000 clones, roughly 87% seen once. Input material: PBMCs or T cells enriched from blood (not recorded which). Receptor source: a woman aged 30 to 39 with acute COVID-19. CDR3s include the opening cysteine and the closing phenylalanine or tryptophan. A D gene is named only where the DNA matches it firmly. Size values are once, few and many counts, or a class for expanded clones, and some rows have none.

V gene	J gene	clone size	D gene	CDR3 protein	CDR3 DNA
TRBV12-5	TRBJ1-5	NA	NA	CATGVGRNQPQHF	TGTGCTACCGGGGTTGGGAGGAATCAGCCCCAGCATTTT
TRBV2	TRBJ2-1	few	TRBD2	CASRIGTSSYNEQFF	TGTGCCAGCAGAATTGGGACTAGCAGCTACAATGAGCAGTTCTTC
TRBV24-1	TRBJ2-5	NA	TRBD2	CATSDPRDPGGETQYF	TGTGCCACCAGTGATCCTAGGGACCCGGGAGGCGAGACCCAGTACTTC
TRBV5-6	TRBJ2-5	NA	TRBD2	CASNSAGGWETQYF	TGTGCCAGCAACTCGGCGGGAGGGTGGGAGACCCAGTACTTC
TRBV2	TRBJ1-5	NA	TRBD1	CASNIGTDNQPQHF	TGTGCCAGCAATATCGGGACAGACAATCAGCCCCAGCATTTT
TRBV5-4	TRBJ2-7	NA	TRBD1	CASSRSAGQVYEQYF	TGTGCCAGCAGCCGGTCCGCGGGACAGGTTTACGAGCAGTACTTC
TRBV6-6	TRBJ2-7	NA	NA	CASSSDIYEQYF	TGTGCCAGCAGTTCCGACATCTACGAGCAGTACTTC
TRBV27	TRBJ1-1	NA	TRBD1	CASSLKSGGTEAFF	TGTGCCAGCAGTTTAAAGTCAGGGGGCACTGAAGCTTTCTTT
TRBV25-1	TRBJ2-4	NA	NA	CASRPQGGKNIQYF	TGTGCCAGCAGACCACAGGGGGGGAAAAACATTCAGTACTTC
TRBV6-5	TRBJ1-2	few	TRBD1	CASSPRGQGKRYTF	TGTGCCAGCAGTCCACGCGGACAGGGGAAAAGATACACCTTC
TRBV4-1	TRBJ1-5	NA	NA	CASSFNRDSNQPQHF	TGCGCCAGCAGCTTCAACAGGGATAGCAATCAGCCCCAGCATTTT
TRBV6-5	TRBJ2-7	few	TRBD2	CASSPSGGPVYEQYF	TGTGCCAGCAGCCCAAGCGGGGGCCCCGTCTACGAGCAGTACTTC
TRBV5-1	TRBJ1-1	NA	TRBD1	CASSRRTGAENTEAFF	TGCGCCAGCAGCAGGCGGACAGGGGCGGAGAACACTGAAGCTTTCTTT
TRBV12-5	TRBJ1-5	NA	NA	CASGFPDGPQHF	TGTGCTAGTGGTTTCCCAGATGGGCCCCAGCATTTT
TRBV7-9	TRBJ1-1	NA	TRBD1	CASSSYRGANTEAFF	TGTGCCAGCAGCTCTTACAGGGGGGCGAACACTGAAGCTTTCTTT
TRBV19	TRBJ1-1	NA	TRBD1	CASSMNRGVEAFF	TGTGCCAGTAGTATGAACAGGGGGGTTGAAGCTTTCTTT
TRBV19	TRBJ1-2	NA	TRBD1	CASSIGGDRANYGYTF	TGTGCCAGTAGTATAGGAGGGGACAGGGCTAACTATGGCTACACCTTC
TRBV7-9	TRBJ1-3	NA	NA	CASSLDGQISGNTIYF	TGTGCCAGCAGCTTAGATGGACAGATCTCTGGAAACACCATATATTTT
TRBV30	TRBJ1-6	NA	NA	CACSGSSYNSPLHF	TGTGCCTGTTCTGGCAGCTCCTATAATTCACCCCTCCACTTT
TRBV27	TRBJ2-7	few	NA	CASIVLLGQYSPEQYF	TGTGCCAGCATCGTACTCTTAGGACAGTACTCTCCCGAGCAGTACTTC
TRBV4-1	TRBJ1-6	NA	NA	CASREDSPLHF	TGCGCCAGCAGGGAGGATTCACCCCTCCACTTT
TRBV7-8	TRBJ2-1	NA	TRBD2	CASRTRAGLAETNEQFF	TGTGCCAGCAGAACTCGGGCGGGACTAGCGGAGACCAATGAGCAGTTCTTC
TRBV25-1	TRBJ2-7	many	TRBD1	CASSELTGGGGEQYF	TGTGCCAGCAGTGAGCTAACAGGGGGTGGCGGCGAGCAGTACTTC
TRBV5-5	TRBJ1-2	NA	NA	CASSLAEGLVHYGYTF	TGTGCCAGCAGCTTGGCCGAGGGACTGGTCCACTATGGCTACACCTTC
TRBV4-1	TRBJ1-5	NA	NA	CASSQEWATRYSNQPQHF	TGCGCCAGCAGCCAAGAATGGGCCACACGCTATAGCAATCAGCCCCAGCATTTT
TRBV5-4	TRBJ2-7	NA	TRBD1	CASSSPGQHYEQYF	TGTGCCAGCAGCTCTCCGGGACAGCATTACGAGCAGTACTTC
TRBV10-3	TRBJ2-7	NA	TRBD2	CAISDLAGGLYEQYF	TGTGCCATCAGCGACCTAGCGGGAGGTTTATACGAGCAGTACTTC
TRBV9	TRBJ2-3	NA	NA	CASSEGEEYTDTQYF	TGTGCCAGCAGCGAAGGAGAAGAATACACAGATACGCAGTATTTT
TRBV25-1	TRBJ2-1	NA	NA	CASSERAGLDYNEQFF	TGTGCCAGCAGTGAACGTGCGGGACTTGACTACAATGAGCAGTTCTTC
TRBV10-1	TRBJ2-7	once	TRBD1	CARGPRRELLGDRASYEQYF	TGCGCCAGAGGGCCGCGACGCGAACTTTTGGGGGACAGGGCCTCCTACGAGCAGTACTTC
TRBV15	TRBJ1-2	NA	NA	CATSRDRSGSYGYTF	TGTGCCACCAGCAGAGATCGGTCAGGATCCTATGGCTACACCTTC
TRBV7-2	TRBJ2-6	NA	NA	CASRWAERAGANVLTF	TGTGCCAGCAGGTGGGCGGAGAGGGCCGGGGCCAACGTCCTGACTTTC
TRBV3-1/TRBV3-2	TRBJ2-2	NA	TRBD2	CASSESGTTNTGELFF	TGTGCCAGCAGCGAAAGCGGGACCACTAACACCGGGGAGCTGTTTTTT
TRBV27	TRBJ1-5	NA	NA	CASSLSLGAQPQHF	TGTGCCAGCAGTTTATCGTTGGGAGCCCAGCCCCAGCATTTT
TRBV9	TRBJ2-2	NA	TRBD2	CASSVVPVDGGAPGELFF	TGTGCCAGCAGCGTAGTTCCGGTGGACGGGGGGGCCCCCGGGGAGCTGTTTTTT
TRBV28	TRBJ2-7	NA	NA	CASSLRYEQYF	TGTGCCAGCAGTTTGCGGTACGAGCAGTACTTC
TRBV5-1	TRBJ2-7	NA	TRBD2	CASSSGLARYEQYF	TGCGCCAGCAGCTCCGGACTAGCGAGATACGAGCAGTACTTC
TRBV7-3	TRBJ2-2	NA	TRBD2	CASSPRLAGGTGELFF	TGTGCCAGCAGCCCCCGACTAGCGGGAGGAACCGGGGAGCTGTTTTTT
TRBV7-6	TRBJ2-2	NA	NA	CASSLRVDTGELFF	TGTGCCAGCAGCTTACGCGTAGACACCGGGGAGCTGTTTTTT
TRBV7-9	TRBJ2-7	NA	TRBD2	CASSLAGGPVEQYF	TGTGCCAGCAGCTTAGCGGGAGGGCCGGTCGAGCAGTACTTC
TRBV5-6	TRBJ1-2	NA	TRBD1	CASSWGPGTGVPGYTF	TGTGCCAGCAGCTGGGGGCCCGGGACAGGGGTTCCTGGCTACACCTTC
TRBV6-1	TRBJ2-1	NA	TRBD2	CASSETLAGVAHEQFF	TGTGCCAGCAGTGAAACTCTAGCGGGAGTTGCCCATGAGCAGTTCTTC
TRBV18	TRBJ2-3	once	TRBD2	CASSPLAGGSTDTQYF	TGTGCCAGCTCCCCCCTAGCGGGGGGATCCACAGATACGCAGTATTTT
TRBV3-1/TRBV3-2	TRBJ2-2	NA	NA	CASSHTMGRTGELFF	TGTGCCAGCAGCCATACTATGGGGCGCACCGGGGAGCTGTTTTTT
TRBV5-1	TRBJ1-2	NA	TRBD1	CASSLWQGVLYGYTF	TGCGCCAGCAGCTTGTGGCAGGGGGTTTTGTATGGCTACACCTTC
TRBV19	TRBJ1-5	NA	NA	CASSIRFSEQNQPQHF	TGTGCCAGTAGTATAAGATTCTCCGAACAGAATCAGCCCCAGCATTTT
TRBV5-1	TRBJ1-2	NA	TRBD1	CASSLQGPGDYGYTF	TGCGCCAGCAGCTTACAGGGGCCGGGGGACTATGGCTACACCTTC
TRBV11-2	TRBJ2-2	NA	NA	CASSPDSNTGELFF	TGTGCCAGCAGCCCCGACAGCAACACCGGGGAGCTGTTTTTT
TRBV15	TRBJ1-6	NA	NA	CATSRAGVYNSPLHF	TGTGCCACCAGCAGAGCCGGGGTCTATAATTCACCCCTCCACTTT
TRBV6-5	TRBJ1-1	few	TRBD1	CATITDRGTEAFF	TGTGCCACCATTACGGACAGGGGCACTGAAGCTTTCTTT
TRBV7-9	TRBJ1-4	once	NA	CASSLGHKGPIEKLFF	TGTGCCAGCAGTCTGGGGCATAAGGGGCCCATTGAAAAACTGTTTTTT
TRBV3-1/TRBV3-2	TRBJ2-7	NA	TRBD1	CASSLDPGGSYEQYF	TGTGCCAGCAGCCTCGACCCAGGGGGTTCCTACGAGCAGTACTTC
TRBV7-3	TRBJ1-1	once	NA	CASSSEGDTEAFF	TGTGCCAGCAGCTCAGAAGGGGACACTGAAGCTTTCTTT
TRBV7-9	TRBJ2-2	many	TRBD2	CASSGSGRAGTGELFF	TGTGCCAGCAGCGGTAGCGGGAGGGCCGGTACCGGGGAGCTGTTTTTT
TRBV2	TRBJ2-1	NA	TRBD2	CASSERLAGANNEQFF	TGTGCCAGCAGTGAAAGACTAGCGGGGGCCAACAATGAGCAGTTCTTC
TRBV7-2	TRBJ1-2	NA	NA	CASNPRGKGNTNYGYTF	TGTGCCAGCAACCCTAGGGGAAAGGGGAACACAAACTATGGCTACACCTTC
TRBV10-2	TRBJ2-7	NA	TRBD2	CASRSSGGNEQYF	TGCGCCAGCAGATCTAGCGGGGGCAACGAGCAGTACTTC